The source of this T cell receptor (beta chain) is a study of blood T cell repertoires in COVID-19. Study-level information: Some COVID-19 samples were acute and others convalescent; all came from the United States, Italy and Spain.

The count of this clone is one. CDR1 is LNHNV, CDR2 YYDKDF, per germline (reference sequence). CDR3 length: 16 amino acids. V was pared by 1 base and J by 3 bases, with 7 bases of the junction left unmatched. The table came from immunoSEQ multiplex PCR; TCRdb's copy has only in-frame clones and leaves some out. Of around 340,000 clones in the sample, 65% to 90% are singletons; the top ten hold around 4.4%. Participant age was about 18 to 89 years, and participants resided in approximately 25 US areas. Sequencing was performed on PBMCs or T cells enriched from blood (not recorded which). This rearrangement joins TRBV15 to TRBJ2-7, with 9 bases that match TRBD1. This TCR derives from a woman in her 40s with acute COVID-19. CDR3 loop: CATSRATGGLDYEQYF. CDR3 coding DNA: TGTGCCACCAGCAGAGCGACAGGGGGATTAGACTACGAGCAGTACTTC. The full variable domain, completed using reference TRBV15 and TRBJ2-7, is DAMVIQNPRYQVTQFGKPVTLSCSQTLNHNVMYWYQQKSSQAPKLLFHYYDKDFNNEADTPDNFQSRRPNTSFCFLDIRSPGLGDTAMYLCATSRATGGLDYEQYFGPGTRLTVT.